This note documents a single T cell receptor (beta chain) sequence. This sample is part of a study of Ad26.COV2.S vaccination and SARS-CoV-2 variants. Assay used: immunoSEQ multiplex PCR; TCRdb lists only in-frame clones, some missing. The sample lists about 350,000 clones, around 90% occurring once. The input for sequencing was peripheral blood, taken after recovery from COVID-19. The sequence came from a human donor who had recovered from COVID-19.

The CDR3 protein is CASSQDWTGEQFF. The CDR3 bases are TGTGCCAGCAGCCAAGATTGGACAGGGGAGCAGTTCTTC. The chain links TRBV3-1 (or the pseudogene TRBV3-2) to TRBJ2-1; 8 bases match TRBD1. Germline CDR1 reads LGHDT; CDR2 reads YNNKEL (reference sequence). This CDR3 region has 13 residues. V dropped 0 bases and J dropped 10; count of bases not matched to a gene: 2.